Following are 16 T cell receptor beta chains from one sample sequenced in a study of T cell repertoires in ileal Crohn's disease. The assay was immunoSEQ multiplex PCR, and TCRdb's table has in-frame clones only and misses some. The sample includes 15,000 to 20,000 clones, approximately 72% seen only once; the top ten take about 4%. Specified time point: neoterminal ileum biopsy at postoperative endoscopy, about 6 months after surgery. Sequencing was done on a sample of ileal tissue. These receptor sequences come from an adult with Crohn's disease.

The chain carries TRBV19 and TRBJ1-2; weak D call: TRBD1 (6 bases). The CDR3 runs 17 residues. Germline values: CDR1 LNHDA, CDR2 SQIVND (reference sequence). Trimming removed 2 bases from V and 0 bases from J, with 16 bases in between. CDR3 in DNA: TGTGCCAGTAGTATAAGGCAGGGGCGACTATCTAACTATGGCTACACCTTC. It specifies CASSIRQGRLSNYGYTF. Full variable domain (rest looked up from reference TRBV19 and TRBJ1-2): DGGITQSPKYLFRKEGQNVTLSCEQNLNHDAMYWYRQDPGQGLRLIYYSQIVNDFQKGDIAEGYSVSREKKESFPLTVTSAQKNPTAFYLCASSIRQGRLSNYGYTFGSGTRLTVV.

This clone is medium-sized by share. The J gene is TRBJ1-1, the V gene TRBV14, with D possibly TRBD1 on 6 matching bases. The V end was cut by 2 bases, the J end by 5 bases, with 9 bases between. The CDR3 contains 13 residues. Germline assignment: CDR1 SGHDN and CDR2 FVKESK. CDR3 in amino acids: CASSQLRGTEAFF. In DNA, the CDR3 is TGTGCCAGCAGCCAACTGAGGGGGACTGAAGCTTTCTTT.

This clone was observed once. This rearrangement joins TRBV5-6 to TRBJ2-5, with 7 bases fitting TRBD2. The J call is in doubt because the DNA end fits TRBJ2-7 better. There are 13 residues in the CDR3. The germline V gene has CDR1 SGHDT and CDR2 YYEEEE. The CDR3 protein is CASNPRGAYEQYF. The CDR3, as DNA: TGTGCCAGCAACCCTCGGGGGGCCTACGAGCAGTACTTC.

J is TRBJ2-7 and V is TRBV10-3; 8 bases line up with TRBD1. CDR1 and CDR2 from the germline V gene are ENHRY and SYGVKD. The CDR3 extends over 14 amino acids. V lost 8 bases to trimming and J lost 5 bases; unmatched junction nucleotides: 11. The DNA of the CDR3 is TGTGCCATCGGTTTGGGACAGGCGATCGACGAGCAGTACTTC. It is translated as CAIGLGQAIDEQYF.

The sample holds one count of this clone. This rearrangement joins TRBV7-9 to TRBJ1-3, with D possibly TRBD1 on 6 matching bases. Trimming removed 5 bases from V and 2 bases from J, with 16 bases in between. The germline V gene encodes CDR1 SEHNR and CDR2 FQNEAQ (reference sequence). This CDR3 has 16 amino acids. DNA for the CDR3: TGTGCCAGCAGCCTACCAGCGACAGGCCCTGGAAACACCATATATTTT. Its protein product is CASSLPATGPGNTIYF.

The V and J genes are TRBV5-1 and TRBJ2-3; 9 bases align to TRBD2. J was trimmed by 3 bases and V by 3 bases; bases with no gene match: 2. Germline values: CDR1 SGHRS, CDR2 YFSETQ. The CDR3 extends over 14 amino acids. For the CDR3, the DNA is TGCGCCAGCAGCTATAGCGGGGGAACAGATACGCAGTATTTT. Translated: CASSYSGGTDTQYF.

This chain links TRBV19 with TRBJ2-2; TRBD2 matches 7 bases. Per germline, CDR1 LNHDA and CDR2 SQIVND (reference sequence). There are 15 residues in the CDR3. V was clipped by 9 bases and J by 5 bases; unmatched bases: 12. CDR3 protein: CARRTGEGRTGELFF. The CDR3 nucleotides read TGTGCCAGACGTACTGGGGAGGGCCGAACCGGGGAGCTGTTTTTT.

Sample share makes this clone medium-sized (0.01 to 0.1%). The CDR3 coding sequence is TGTGCCAGCAGTCCGGGACAGGCGATCCGGGAGCAGTACTTC. Amino acids: CASSPGQAIREQYF. The genes are TRBV28 and TRBJ2-7, with 8 bases identical to TRBD1. Trimming cost V 5 bases and J 7 bases; bases outside gene matches: 10. This CDR3 contains 14 residues. The germline V gene encodes CDR1 MDHEN and CDR2 SYDVKM.

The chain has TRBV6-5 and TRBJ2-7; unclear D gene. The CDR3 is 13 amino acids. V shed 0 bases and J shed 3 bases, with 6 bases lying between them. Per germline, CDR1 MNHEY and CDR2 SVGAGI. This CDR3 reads CASSYSGLYEQYF. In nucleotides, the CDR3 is TGTGCCAGCAGTTACTCGGGCCTCTACGAGCAGTACTTC.

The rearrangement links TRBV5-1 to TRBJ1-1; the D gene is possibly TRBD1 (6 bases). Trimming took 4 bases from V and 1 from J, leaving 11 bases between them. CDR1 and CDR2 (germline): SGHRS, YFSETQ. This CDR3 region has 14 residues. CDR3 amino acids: CASSPQGWNTEAFF. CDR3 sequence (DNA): TGCGCCAGCAGCCCCCAGGGGTGGAACACTGAAGCTTTCTTT.

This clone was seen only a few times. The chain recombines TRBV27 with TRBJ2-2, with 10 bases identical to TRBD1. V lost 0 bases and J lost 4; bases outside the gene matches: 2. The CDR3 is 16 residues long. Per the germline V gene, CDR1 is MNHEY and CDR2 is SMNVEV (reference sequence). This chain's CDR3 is CASSLSGQGFTGELFF. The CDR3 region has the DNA TGTGCCAGCAGTTTATCGGGACAGGGGTTCACCGGGGAGCTGTTTTTT.

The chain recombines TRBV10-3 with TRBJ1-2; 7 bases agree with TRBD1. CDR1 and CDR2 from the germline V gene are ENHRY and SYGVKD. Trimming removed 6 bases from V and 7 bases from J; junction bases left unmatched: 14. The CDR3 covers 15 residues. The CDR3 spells CAIRAGGLGASGYTF. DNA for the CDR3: TGTGCCATCAGGGCAGGGGGACTGGGGGCTTCTGGCTACACCTTC.

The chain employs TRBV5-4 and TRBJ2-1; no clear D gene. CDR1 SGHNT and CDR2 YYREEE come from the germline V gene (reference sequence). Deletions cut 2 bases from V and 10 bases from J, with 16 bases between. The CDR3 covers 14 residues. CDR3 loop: CASSFPWASGEQFF. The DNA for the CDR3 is TGTGCCAGCAGCTTTCCGTGGGCCTCAGGCGAGCAGTTCTTC.

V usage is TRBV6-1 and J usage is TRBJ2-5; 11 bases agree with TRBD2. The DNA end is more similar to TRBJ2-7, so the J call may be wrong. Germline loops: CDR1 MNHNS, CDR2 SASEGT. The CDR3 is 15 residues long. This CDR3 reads CASSEELAGAYEQYF. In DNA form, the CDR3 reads TGTGCCAGCAGTGAAGAACTAGCGGGGGCCTACGAGCAGTACTTC.

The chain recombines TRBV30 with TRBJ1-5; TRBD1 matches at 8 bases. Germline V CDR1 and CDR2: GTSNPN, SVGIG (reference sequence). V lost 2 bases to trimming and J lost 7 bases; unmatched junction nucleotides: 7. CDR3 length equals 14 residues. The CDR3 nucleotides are TGTGCCTGGAGTTTCAGGGGGCAAGGCCAGCCCCAGCATTTT. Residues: CAWSFRGQGQPQHF.

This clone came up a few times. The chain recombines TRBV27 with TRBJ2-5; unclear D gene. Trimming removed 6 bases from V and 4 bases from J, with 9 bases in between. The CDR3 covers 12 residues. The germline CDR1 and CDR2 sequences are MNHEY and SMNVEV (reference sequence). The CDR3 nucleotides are TGTGCCAGCAGCAAGCTAGGAGAGACCCAGTACTTC. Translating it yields CASSKLGETQYF.